Described below is a single T cell receptor (beta chain) sequence and its context. Its antigen is undetermined. This CDR3 region has 13 residues. Trimming took 5 bases from V and 6 from J, leaving 14 bases between them. Germline V gene lookup returns CDR1 MNHEY and CDR2 SMNVEV (reference sequence). Primers included in the PCR were 60 Vbeta and 13 Jbeta primers. Method: immunoSEQ multiplex PCR; TCRdb's copy keeps in-frame clones and lacks some. The sample records tens of thousands of clones, approximately 80% being singletons. The record originates from a study of cytomegalovirus exposure and HLA in healthy donors. Study observations and caveats: In an earlier analysis, productive rearrangement rates for most beta V segments clustered near 87% or 30%. Cytomegalovirus status was reportedly diagnosed by the classifier with high sensitivity and specificity.

The sequenced material came from PBMCs. The chain uses TRBV27 and TRBJ2-7; tentatively, D is TRBD1 (5 bases). The receptor was isolated from a female donor in good health and CMV-seronegative. This CDR3 reads CASSPGWGREQYF. The CDR3 DNA reads as TGTGCCAGCAGTCCAGGGTGGGGTCGCGAGCAGTACTTC.